The rows below give T cell receptor beta chains drawn from one sample of a study of identical twins' blood T cells. Via MiXCR, TCRdb re-called the 5' RACE reads, giving one row per CDR3 protein. The sample lists 350,000 to 450,000 distinct CDR3 sequences, over 25% seen once, with approximately 6.6% in the top ten. What was sequenced was PBMCs. These receptors originate from a woman aged 18-49 years in good health. Both conserved end residues are part of each CDR3.

TRBJ1-4	TRBV2	CASSRDLATNEKLFF
TRBJ1-3	TRBV27	CASSWVPGSGEDTIYF
TRBJ1-2	TRBV3-1	CAISPIVGAGYGYTF
TRBJ2-7	TRBV5-1	CASSLRTGISYEQYF
TRBJ2-1	TRBV14	CASSMRVGLTYNEQFF
TRBJ2-2	TRBV5-1	CASSLQRTGLNTGELFF
TRBJ1-2	TRBV18	CASSPGTQNYGYTF
TRBJ1-2	TRBV19	CASGLLDFYTF
TRBJ2-1	TRBV7-6	CASSMTDSTYNEQFF
TRBJ2-3	TRBV7-6	CASSLAGGTDTDTQYF